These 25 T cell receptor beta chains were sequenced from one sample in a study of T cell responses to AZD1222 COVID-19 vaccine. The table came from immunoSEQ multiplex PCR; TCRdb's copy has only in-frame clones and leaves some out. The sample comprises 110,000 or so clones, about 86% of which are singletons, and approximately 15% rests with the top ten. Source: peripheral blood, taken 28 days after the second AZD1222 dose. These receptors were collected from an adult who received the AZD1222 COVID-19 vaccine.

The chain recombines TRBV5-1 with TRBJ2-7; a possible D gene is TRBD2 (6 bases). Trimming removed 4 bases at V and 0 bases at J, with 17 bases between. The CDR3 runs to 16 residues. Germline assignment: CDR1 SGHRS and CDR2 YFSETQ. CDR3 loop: CASSPRPRGNSYEQYF. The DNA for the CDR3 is TGCGCCAGCAGCCCGAGGCCGCGGGGCAACTCCTACGAGCAGTACTTC. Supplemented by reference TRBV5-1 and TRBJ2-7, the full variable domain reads KAGVTQTPRYLIKTRGQQVTLSCSPISGHRSVSWYQQTPGQGLQFLFEYFSETQRNKGNFPGRFSGRQFSNSRSEMNVSTLELGDSALYLCASSPRPRGNSYEQYFGPGTRLTVT.

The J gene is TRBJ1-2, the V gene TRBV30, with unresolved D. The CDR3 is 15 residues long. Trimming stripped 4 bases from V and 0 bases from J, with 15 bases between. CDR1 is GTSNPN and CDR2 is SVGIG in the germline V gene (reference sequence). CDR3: CAWNDQREANYGYTF. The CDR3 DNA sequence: TGTGCCTGGAATGACCAACGGGAAGCTAACTATGGCTACACCTTC.

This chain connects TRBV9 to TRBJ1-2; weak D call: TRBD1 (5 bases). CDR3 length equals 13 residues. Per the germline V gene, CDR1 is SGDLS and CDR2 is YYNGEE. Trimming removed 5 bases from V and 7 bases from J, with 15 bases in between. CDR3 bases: TGTGCCAGCAGTAGGGACCCCATTGCTGGCTACACCTTC. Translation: CASSRDPIAGYTF. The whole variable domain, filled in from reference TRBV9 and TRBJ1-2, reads DSGVTQTPKHLITATGQRVTLRCSPRSGDLSVYWYQQSLDQGLQFLIQYYNGEERAKGNILERFSAQQFPDLHSELNLSSLELGDSALYFCASSRDPIAGYTFGSGTRLTVV.

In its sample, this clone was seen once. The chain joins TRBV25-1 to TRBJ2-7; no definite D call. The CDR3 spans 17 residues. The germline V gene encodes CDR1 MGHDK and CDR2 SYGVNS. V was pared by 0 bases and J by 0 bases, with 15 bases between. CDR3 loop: CASSEYMTDISSYEQYF. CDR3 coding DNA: TGTGCCAGCAGTGAATATATGACCGATATTAGCTCCTACGAGCAGTACTTC.

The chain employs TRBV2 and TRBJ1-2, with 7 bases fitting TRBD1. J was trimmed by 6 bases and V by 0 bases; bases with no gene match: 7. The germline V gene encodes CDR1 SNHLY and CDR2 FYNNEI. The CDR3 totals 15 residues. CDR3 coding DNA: TGTGCCAGCAGTGAAGCAAAAGGGGGCGCAAATGGCTACACCTTC. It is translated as CASSEAKGGANGYTF.

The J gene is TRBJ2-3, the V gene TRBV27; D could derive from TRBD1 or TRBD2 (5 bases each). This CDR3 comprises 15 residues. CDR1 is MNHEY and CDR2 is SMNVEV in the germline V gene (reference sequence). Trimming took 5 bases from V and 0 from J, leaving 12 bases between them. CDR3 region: CASSRWGPSTDTQYF. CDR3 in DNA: TGTGCCAGCAGTAGGTGGGGACCGAGCACAGATACGCAGTATTTT.

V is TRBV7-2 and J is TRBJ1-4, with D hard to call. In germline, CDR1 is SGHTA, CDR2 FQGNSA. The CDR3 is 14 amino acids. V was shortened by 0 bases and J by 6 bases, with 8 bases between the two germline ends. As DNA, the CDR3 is TGTGCCAGCAGCTTAGCTTGGAGAGATGAAAAACTGTTTTTT. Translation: CASSLAWRDEKLFF. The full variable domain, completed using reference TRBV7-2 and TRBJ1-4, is GAGVSQSPSNKVTEKGKDVELRCDPISGHTALYWYRQSLGQGLEFLIYFQGNSAPDKSGLPSDRFSAERTGGSVSTLTIQRTQQEDSAVYLCASSLAWRDEKLFFGSGTQLSVL.

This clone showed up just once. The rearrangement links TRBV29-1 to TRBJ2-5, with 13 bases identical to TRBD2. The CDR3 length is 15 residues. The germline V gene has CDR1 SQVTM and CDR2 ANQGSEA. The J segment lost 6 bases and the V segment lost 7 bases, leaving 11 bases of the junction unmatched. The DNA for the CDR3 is TGCAGCGCCCGGACTAGCGGGAGCGTGAGACAGACCCAGTACTTC. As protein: CSARTSGSVRQTQYF.

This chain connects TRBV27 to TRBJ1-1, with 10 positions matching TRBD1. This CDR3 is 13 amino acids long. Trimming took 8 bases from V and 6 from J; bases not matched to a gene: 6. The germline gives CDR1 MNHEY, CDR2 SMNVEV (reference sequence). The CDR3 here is CASWDRGVPEAFF. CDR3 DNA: TGTGCCAGCTGGGACAGGGGTGTCCCTGAAGCTTTCTTT.

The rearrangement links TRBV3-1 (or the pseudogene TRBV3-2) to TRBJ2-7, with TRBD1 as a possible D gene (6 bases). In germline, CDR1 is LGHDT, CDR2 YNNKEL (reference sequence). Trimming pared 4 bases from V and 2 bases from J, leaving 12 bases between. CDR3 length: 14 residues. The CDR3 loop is CASSPGTFAYEQYF. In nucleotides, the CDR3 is TGTGCCAGCAGCCCTGGGACATTCGCCTACGAGCAGTACTTC.

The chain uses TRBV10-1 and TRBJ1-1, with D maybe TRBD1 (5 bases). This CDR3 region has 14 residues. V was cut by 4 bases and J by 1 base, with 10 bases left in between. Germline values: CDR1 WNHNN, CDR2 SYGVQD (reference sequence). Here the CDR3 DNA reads TGCGCCAGCAGTGTGGGACGCAGGAACACTGAAGCTTTCTTT. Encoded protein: CASSVGRRNTEAFF.

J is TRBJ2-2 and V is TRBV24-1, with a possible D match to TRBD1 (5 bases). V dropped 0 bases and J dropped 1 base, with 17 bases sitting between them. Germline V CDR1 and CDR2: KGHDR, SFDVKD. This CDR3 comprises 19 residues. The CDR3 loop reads CATSDLHFQGSMNTGELFF. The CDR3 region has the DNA TGTGCCACCAGTGATTTGCACTTTCAGGGCAGCATGAACACCGGGGAGCTGTTTTTT.

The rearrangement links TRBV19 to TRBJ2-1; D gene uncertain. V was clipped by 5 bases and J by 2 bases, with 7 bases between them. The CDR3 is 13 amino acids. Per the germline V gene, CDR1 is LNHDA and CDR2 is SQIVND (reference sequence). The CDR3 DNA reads TGTGCCAGTAGTGGAACGCCCTACAATGAGCAGTTCTTC. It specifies CASSGTPYNEQFF.

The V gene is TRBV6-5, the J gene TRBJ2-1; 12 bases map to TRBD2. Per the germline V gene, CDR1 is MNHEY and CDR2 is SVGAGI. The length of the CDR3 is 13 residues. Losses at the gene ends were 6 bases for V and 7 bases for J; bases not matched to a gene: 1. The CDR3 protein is CASRTSGRNEQFF. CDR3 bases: TGTGCCAGCAGGACTAGCGGGAGAAATGAGCAGTTCTTC.

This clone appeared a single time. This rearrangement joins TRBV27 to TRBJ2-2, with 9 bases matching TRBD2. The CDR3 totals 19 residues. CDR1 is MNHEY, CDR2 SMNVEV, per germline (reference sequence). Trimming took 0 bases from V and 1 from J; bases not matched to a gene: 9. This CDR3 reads CASSLSPYSSGVNTGELFF. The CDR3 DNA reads TGTGCCAGCAGTTTATCTCCCTACTCTAGCGGGGTGAACACCGGGGAGCTGTTTTTT.

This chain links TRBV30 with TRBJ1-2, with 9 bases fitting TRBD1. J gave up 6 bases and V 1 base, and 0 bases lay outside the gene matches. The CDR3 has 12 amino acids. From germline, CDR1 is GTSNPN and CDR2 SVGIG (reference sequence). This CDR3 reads CAWSGDRDGYTF. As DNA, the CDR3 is TGTGCCTGGAGTGGGGACAGGGATGGCTACACCTTC.

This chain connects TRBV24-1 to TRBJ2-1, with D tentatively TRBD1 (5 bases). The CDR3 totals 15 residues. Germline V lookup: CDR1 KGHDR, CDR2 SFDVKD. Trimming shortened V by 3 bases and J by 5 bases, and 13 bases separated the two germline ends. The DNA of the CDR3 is TGTGCCACCAGTGATCGGTCAGGGCCCCACAATGAGCAGTTCTTC. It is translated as CATSDRSGPHNEQFF.

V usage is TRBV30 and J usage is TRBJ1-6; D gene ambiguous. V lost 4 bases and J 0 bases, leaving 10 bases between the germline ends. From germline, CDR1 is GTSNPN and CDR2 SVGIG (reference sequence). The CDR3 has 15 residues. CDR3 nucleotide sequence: TGTGCCTGGAAGGTATCGAGCTCCTATAATTCACCCCTCCACTTT. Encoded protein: CAWKVSSSYNSPLHF.

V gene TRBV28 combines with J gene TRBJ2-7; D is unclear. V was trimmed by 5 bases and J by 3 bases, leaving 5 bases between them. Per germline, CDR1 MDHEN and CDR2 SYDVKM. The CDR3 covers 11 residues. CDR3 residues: CASSALYEQYF. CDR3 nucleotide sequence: TGTGCCAGCAGTGCACTCTACGAGCAGTACTTC.

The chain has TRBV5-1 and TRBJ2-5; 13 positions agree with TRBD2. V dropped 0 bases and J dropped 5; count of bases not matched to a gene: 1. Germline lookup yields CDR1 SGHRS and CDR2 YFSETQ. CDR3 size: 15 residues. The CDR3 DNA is TGCGCCAGCAGCTTGGCGGGACTAGCGGGGGAGACCCAGTACTTC. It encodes CASSLAGLAGETQYF.

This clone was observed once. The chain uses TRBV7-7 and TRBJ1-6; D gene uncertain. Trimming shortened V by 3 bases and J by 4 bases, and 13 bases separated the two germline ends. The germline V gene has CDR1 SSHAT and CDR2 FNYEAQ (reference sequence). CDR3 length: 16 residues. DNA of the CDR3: TGTGCCAGCAGCTTCTCCAAGGCTCCTTATAATTCACCCCTCCACTTT. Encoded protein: CASSFSKAPYNSPLHF. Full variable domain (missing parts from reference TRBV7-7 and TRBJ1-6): GAGVSQSPRYKVTKRGQDVTLRCDPISSHATLYWYQQALGQGPEFLTYFNYEAQPDKSGLPSDRFSAERPEGSISTLTIQRTEQRDSAMYRCASSFSKAPYNSPLHFGNGTRLTVT.

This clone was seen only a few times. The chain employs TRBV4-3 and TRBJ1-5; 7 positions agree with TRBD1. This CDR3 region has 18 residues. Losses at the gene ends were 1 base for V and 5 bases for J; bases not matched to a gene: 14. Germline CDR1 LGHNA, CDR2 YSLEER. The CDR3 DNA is TGCGCCAGCAGCCAAGTCTGGGTAGGTGGGCAGGGGGATCAGCCCCAGCATTTT. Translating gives CASSQVWVGGQGDQPQHF.

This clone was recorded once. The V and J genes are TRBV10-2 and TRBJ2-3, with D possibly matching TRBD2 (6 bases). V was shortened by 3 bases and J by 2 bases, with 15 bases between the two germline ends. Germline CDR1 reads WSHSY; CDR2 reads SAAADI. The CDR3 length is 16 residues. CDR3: CASSEGSGSVTDTQYF. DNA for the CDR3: TGCGCCAGCAGTGAAGGCAGCGGGTCAGTCACAGATACGCAGTATTTT.

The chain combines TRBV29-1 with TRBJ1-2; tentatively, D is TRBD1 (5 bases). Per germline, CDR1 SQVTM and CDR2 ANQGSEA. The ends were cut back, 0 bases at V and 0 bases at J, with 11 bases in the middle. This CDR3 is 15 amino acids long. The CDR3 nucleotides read TGCAGCGTTGAAGAGAGACAGCCTTCTAACTATGGCTACACCTTC. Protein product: CSVEERQPSNYGYTF.

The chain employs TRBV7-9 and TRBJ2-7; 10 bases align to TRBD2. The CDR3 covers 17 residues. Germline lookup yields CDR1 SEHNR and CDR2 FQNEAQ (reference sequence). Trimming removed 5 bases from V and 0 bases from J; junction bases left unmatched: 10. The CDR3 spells CASSPRIGLADSYEQYF. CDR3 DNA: TGTGCCAGCAGCCCACGCATAGGACTAGCGGACTCCTACGAGCAGTACTTC.